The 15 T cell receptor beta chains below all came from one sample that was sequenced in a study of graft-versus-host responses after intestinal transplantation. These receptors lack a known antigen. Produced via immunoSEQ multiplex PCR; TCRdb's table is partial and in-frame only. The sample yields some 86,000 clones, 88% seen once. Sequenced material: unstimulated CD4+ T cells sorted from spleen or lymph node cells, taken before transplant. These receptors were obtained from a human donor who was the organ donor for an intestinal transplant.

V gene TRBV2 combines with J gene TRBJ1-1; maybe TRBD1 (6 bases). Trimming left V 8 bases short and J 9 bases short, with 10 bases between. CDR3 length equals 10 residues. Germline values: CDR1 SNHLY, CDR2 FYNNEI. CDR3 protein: CASLRGKAFF. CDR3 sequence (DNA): TGTGCCAGCCTCAGGGGCAAAGCTTTCTTT.

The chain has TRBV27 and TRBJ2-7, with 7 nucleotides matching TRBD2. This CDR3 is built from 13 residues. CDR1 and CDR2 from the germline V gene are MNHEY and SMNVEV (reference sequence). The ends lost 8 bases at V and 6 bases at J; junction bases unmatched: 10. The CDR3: CASSLRETGEQYF. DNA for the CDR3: TGTGCCAGCTCCTTGCGGGAGACCGGCGAGCAGTACTTC.

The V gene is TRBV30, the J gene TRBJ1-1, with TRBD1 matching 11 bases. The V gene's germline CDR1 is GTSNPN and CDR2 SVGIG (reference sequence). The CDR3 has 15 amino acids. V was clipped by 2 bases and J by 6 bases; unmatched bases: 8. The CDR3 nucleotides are TGTGCCTGGAGTCCCTTGGGACAGGGGGAGGCTGAAGCTTTCTTT. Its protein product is CAWSPLGQGEAEAFF. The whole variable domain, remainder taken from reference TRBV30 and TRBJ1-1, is SQTIHQWPATLVQPVGSPLSLECTVEGTSNPNLYWYRQAAGRGLQLLFYSVGIGQISSEVPQNLSASRPQDRQFILSSKKLLLSDSGFYLCAWSPLGQGEAEAFFGQGTRLTVV.

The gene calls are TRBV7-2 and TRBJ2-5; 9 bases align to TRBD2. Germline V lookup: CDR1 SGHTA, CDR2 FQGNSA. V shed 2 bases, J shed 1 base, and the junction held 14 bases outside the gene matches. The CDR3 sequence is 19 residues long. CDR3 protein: CASSLFGSPRGGAQETQYF. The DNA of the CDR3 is TGTGCCAGCAGCTTATTCGGGTCCCCCCGCGGGGGGGCCCAAGAGACCCAGTACTTC.

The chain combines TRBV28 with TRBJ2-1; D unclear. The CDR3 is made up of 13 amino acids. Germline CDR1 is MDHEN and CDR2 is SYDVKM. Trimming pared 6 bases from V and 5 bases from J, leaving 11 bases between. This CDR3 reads CASSEIVNNEQFF. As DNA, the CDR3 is TGTGCCAGCAGCGAAATAGTTAACAATGAGCAGTTCTTC.

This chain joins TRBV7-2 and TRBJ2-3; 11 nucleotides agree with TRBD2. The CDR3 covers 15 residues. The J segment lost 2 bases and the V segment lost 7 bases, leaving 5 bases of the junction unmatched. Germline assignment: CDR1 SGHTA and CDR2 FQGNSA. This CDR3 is CASTISGGATDTQYF. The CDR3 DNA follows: TGTGCCAGCACCATTAGCGGGGGGGCCACAGATACGCAGTATTTT.

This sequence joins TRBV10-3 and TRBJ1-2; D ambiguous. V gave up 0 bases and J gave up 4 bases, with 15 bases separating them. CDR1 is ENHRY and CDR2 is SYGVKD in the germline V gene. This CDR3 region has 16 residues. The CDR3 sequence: CAISESGEAVGYGYTF. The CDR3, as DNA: TGTGCCATCAGTGAGTCGGGAGAGGCCGTGGGCTATGGCTACACCTTC.

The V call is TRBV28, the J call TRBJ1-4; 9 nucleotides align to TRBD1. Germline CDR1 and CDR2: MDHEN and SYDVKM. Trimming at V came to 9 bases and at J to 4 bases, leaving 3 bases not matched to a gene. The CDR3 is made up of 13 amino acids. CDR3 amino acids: CARQGAFNEKLFF. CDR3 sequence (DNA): TGTGCCAGACAGGGGGCATTTAATGAAAAACTGTTTTTT.

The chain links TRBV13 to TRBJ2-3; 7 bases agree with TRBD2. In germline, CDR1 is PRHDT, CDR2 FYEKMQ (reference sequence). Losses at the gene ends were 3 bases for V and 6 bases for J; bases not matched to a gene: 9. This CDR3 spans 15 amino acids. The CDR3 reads CASSLPAGVLDTQYF. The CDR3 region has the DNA TGTGCCAGCAGCTTGCCTGCGGGAGTGCTGGATACGCAGTATTTT.

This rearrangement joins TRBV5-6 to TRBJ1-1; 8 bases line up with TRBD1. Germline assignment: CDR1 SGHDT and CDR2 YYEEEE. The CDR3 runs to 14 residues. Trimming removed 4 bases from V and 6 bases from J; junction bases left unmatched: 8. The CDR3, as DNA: TGTGCCAGCAGCGACAGGGGCCGAATCGCTGAAGCTTTCTTT. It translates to CASSDRGRIAEAFF.

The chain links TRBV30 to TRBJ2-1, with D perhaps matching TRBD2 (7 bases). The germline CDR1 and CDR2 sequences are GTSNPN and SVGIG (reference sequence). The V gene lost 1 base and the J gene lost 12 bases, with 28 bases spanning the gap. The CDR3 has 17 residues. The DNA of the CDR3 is TGTGCCTGGAGTGCCCCCCCCTGGCGGGGGCCGATCGCCAGGCAGTTCTTC. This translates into CAWSAPPWRGPIARQFF.

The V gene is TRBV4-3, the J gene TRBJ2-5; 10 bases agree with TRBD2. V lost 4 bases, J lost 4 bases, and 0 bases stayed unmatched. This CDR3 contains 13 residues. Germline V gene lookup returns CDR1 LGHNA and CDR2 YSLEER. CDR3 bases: TGCGCCAGCAGCCGACTAGCGGGAGAGACCCAGTACTTC. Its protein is CASSRLAGETQYF.

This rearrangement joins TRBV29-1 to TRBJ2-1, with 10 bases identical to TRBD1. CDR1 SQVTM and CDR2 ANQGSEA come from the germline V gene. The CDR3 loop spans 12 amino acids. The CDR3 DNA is TGCGGAGGGGGACAGGGGAGGAATGAGCAGTTCTTC. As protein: CGGGQGRNEQFF.

This CDR3 reads CASSSQGGGSYEQYF. CDR3 sequence (DNA): TGTGCCAGCAGCTCGCAGGGCGGGGGTTCCTACGAGCAGTACTTC. The chain employs TRBV7-3 and TRBJ2-5, with 7 bases matching TRBD2. The DNA end is more similar to TRBJ2-7, so the J call may be wrong. CDR1 is SGHTA and CDR2 is FQGTGA in the germline V gene. The length of the CDR3 is 15 residues.

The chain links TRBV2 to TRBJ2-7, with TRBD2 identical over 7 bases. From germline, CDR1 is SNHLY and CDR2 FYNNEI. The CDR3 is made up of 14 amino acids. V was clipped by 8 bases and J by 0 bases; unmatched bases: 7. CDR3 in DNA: TGTGCCAGCGGGCTAGCGGTGTTCTCCTACGAGCAGTACTTC. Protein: CASGLAVFSYEQYF.